Each of the 8 T cell receptor beta chains below was sequenced from the same sample in a study of beta chain features in type 1 diabetes. The investigators reverse transcribed all of the isolated RNA, so they sequenced expressed TCRB transcripts. Profiling relied on immunoSEQ multiplex PCR, and the TCRdb table lists in-frame clones only, not all of them. The sample comprises 150,000 or so clones, 11% of which are singletons, and 2% to 2.5% rests with the top ten. Sequenced material: central memory CD4+ T cells from blood. These receptors were obtained from a man aged 18 to 30 in good health.

This chain uses TRBV7-9 with TRBJ1-5; no clear D. The CDR3 extends over 12 amino acids. V was trimmed by 2 bases and J by 5 bases, leaving 4 bases between them. Germline V lookup: CDR1 SEHNR, CDR2 FQNEAQ (reference sequence). The CDR3 DNA sequence: TGTGCCAGCAGCTTACAGGATCAGCCCCAGCATTTT. Protein product: CASSLQDQPQHF.

The gene calls are TRBV28 and TRBJ1-2; D is unresolved. V lost 6 bases, J lost 2 bases, and 16 bases lay in between. CDR1 is MDHEN, CDR2 SYDVKM, per germline. The CDR3 loop spans 15 amino acids. This CDR3 reads CASRGTKVWNYGYTF. CDR3 bases: TGTGCCAGCAGGGGCACAAAGGTCTGGAACTATGGCTACACCTTC.

This clone was counted ten times or more. The V gene is TRBV5-1, the J gene TRBJ2-2; 7 positions agree with TRBD1. In germline, CDR1 is SGHRS, CDR2 YFSETQ. The CDR3 is made up of 14 amino acids. Trimming removed 2 bases from V and 6 bases from J; junction bases left unmatched: 4. The CDR3 sequence is CASSLPTGAGELFF. The CDR3 DNA sequence: TGCGCCAGCAGCTTACCAACAGGGGCCGGGGAGCTGTTTTTT.

As concerns this clone: This clone may be a read error of a much larger clone one base away. The rearrangement links TRBV4-3 to TRBJ2-7; 7 bases match TRBD1. This CDR3 has 18 amino acids. From germline, CDR1 is LGHNA and CDR2 YSLEER. The CDR3 nucleotides read TGCGCCTGCAGCCAAGGGGGTGGTATGGGACAGATGACCTACGAGCAGTACTTC. This gives the protein CACSQGGGMGQMTYEQYF.

This clone has just a few counts. The V and J genes are TRBV18 and TRBJ2-5; 10 nucleotides match TRBD1. There are 16 residues in the CDR3. In germline, CDR1 is KGHSH, CDR2 LQKENI. V shed 2 bases, J shed 3 bases, and the junction held 6 bases outside the gene matches. The CDR3 sequence is CASSPSSGTGEETQYF. CDR3 in DNA: TGTGCCAGCTCACCATCAAGTGGGACAGGGGAAGAGACCCAGTACTTC. Together with reference TRBV18 and TRBJ2-5, the CDR3 gives the full variable domain: NAGVMQNPRHLVRRRGQEARLRCSPMKGHSHVYWYRQLPEEGLKFMVYLQKENIIDESGMPKERFSAEFPKEGPSILRIQQVVRGDSAAYFCASSPSSGTGEETQYFGPGTRLLVL.

The chain recombines TRBV27 with TRBJ2-7, with D hard to call. V dropped 5 bases and J dropped 2 bases, with 7 bases sitting between them. This CDR3 region has 12 residues. The germline V gene encodes CDR1 MNHEY and CDR2 SMNVEV (reference sequence). The CDR3: CASSGATYEQYF. CDR3 DNA sequence: TGTGCCAGCAGTGGAGCCACCTACGAGCAGTACTTC.

The sample holds a few counts of this clone. The chain combines TRBV6-5 with TRBJ2-7; the match to TRBD1 covers 10 bases. Germline V gene sequence: CDR1 MNHEY, CDR2 SVGAGI. The CDR3 spans 14 residues. V shed 6 bases, J shed 2 bases, and the junction held 4 bases outside the gene matches. The CDR3 coding sequence is TGTGCCAGCAGCCGGGACAGGGGCACCTACGAGCAGTACTTC. Translation gives CASSRDRGTYEQYF.

This clone has only a few counts. The chain links TRBV4-2 to TRBJ2-5, with 10 bases fitting TRBD2. The CDR3 has 17 residues. Germline-derived CDR1 and CDR2 are LGHNA and YNFKEQ. Unmatched junction bases numbered 12, after V lost 3 bases and J lost 5 bases. The CDR3 DNA reads as TGTGCCAGCAGCCAGAGCAGACTGACTAGCGGGTCGGAGACCCAGTACTTC. Translation: CASSQSRLTSGSETQYF.